Listed below are T cell receptor beta chains from one sample, sequenced in a study of CD8+ T cells in alopecia areata. This table comes from immunoSEQ multiplex PCR, and its TCRdb copy is limited to in-frame clones, with some not included. The sample holds 80,000 to 100,000 clones, around 45% seen once. The sequenced sample consisted of CD4+ T cells sorted from blood. The receptors derive from a human donor with alopecia areata. Both conserved end residues are part of each CDR3. A D gene is named only where the DNA matches it firmly. Part of the rows lack a size; the others show once, few, many or a class for expanded clones.

v_call,clone_size,d_call,j_call,cdr3_aa,cdr3_nt
TRBV6-5,once,TRBD1,TRBJ1-2,CASSYPGGGLDGYTF,TGTGCCAGCAGTTACCCAGGGGGGGGGCTGGACGGCTACACCTTC
TRBV14,few,TRBD2,TRBJ2-5,CASSRGLAETQYF,TGTGCCAGCAGCCGCGGACTAGCGGAGACCCAGTACTTC
TRBV6-5,few,.,TRBJ2-1,CASSLRSSSYNEQFF,TGTGCCAGCAGCCTGAGGAGTAGCTCCTACAATGAGCAGTTCTTC
TRBV30,few,.,TRBJ1-1,CAWSGGVNTEAFF,TGTGCCTGGAGTGGAGGGGTGAACACTGAAGCTTTCTTT
TRBV6-6,few,.,TRBJ1-2,CASSYRQGMDGYTF,TGTGCCAGCAGTTACCGGCAGGGAATGGATGGCTACACCTTC
TRBV19,.,.,TRBJ2-1,CASSEKRSQQFF,TGTGCCAGTAGTGAAAAGAGGTCGCAGCAGTTCTTC
TRBV30,.,.,TRBJ1-1,CAWRRGSRNTEAFF,TGTGCCTGGCGCAGGGGCAGCAGGAACACTGAAGCTTTCTTT
TRBV6-6,.,.,TRBJ2-7,CASRTSRVGYSYEQYF,TGTGCCAGCAGGACATCAAGGGTAGGTTATTCCTACGAGCAGTACTTC
TRBV11-1,.,.,TRBJ2-1,CASSYPLARNNEQFF,TGTGCCAGCAGCTACCCCCTCGCTAGGAACAATGAGCAGTTCTTC
TRBV30,.,.,TRBJ1-3,CAWSPRRGRRTVGNTIYF,TGTGCCTGGAGTCCACGGAGAGGGCGTCGGACGGTCGGAAACACCATATATTTT
TRBV28,.,TRBD2,TRBJ2-7,CASSLSGEDYEQYF,TGTGCCAGCAGTTTAAGCGGGGAAGACTACGAGCAGTACTTC
TRBV18,.,.,TRBJ1-2,CASSPGVVGYTF,TGTGCCAGCTCACCAGGGGTCGTAGGCTACACCTTC
TRBV5-4,.,.,TRBJ2-5,CASSFDTRGETQYF,TGTGCCAGCAGCTTTGACACCCGTGGGGAGACCCAGTACTTC
TRBV7-2,.,.,TRBJ2-3,CASRPTPGPLSQYF,TGTGCCAGCAGACCCACCCCGGGTCCACTTTCGCAGTATTTT
TRBV20-1,once,.,TRBJ1-4,CSGDLNEKLFF,TGCAGTGGGGACCTTAATGAAAAACTGTTTTTT
TRBV19,few,.,TRBJ2-3,CASSISVPSTDTQYF,TGTGCCAGTAGTATAAGCGTTCCTAGCACAGATACGCAGTATTTT
TRBV28,few,.,TRBJ1-2,CASEDSAGYGYTF,TGTGCCAGCGAGGACAGCGCGGGCTATGGCTACACCTTC
TRBV7-2,.,TRBD1,TRBJ2-1,CASSWVQGNYNEQFF,TGTGCCAGCAGCTGGGTACAGGGGAACTACAATGAGCAGTTCTTC
TRBV25-1,.,TRBD1,TRBJ2-2,CASGQGASGGELFF,TGTGCCAGCGGACAGGGGGCATCGGGCGGGGAGCTGTTTTTT
TRBV6-1,.,TRBD1,TRBJ2-5,CAANRGPGETQYF,TGTGCCGCGAACAGGGGGCCGGGAGAGACCCAGTACTTC
TRBV11-2,.,.,TRBJ2-7,CASSTAIFEQYF,TGTGCCAGCAGTACCGCGATCTTCGAGCAGTACTTC
TRBV7-2,.,.,TRBJ1-6,CASSLVRQGRLGSPLHF,TGTGCCAGCAGCTTAGTTAGGCAGGGGAGGTTGGGTTCACCCCTCCACTTT
TRBV18,.,.,TRBJ2-7,CASSPATGGISSYEQYF,TGTGCCAGCTCACCAGCGACGGGGGGCATAAGCTCCTACGAGCAGTACTTC
TRBV2,.,TRBD1,TRBJ1-1,CATLRDRAANTEAFF,TGTGCCACCCTACGGGACAGGGCCGCGAACACTGAAGCTTTCTTT
TRBV28,few,TRBD1,TRBJ1-2,CASRPGQGFGYGYTF,TGTGCCAGCAGACCGGGACAGGGGTTTGGCTATGGCTACACCTTC
TRBV15,.,.,TRBJ2-3,CATSRDLRADTQYF,TGTGCCACCAGCAGGGATTTAAGGGCAGATACGCAGTATTTT
TRBV30,.,.,TRBJ1-2,CAWSANRQAYGYTF,TGTGCCTGGAGTGCAAACCGACAGGCTTATGGCTACACCTTC
TRBV7-3,.,.,TRBJ2-2,CASSSTATGELFF,TGTGCCAGCAGCTCGACAGCCACCGGGGAGCTGTTTTTT
TRBV12-5,many,.,TRBJ2-1,CASGKGQNEQFF,TGTGCTAGTGGGAAAGGACAGAATGAGCAGTTCTTC
TRBV27,few,.,TRBJ2-4,CASSAGGFGKNIQYF,TGTGCCAGCAGCGCCGGTGGCTTTGGCAAAAACATTCAGTACTTC
TRBV4-2,.,.,TRBJ2-3,CASSQEAPESSDTQYF,TGTGCCAGCAGCCAAGAAGCCCCGGAGAGCTCAGATACGCAGTATTTT
TRBV4-1,many,.,TRBJ2-1,CASSQERPRGYNEQFF,TGCGCCAGCAGCCAAGAACGGCCAAGGGGGTACAATGAGCAGTTCTTC
TRBV29-1,.,.,TRBJ1-5,CSVRDPDQPQHF,TGCAGCGTTAGGGATCCCGATCAGCCCCAGCATTTT
TRBV6-5,.,.,TRBJ2-7,CASSYSAGVVNEQYF,TGTGCCAGCAGTTACTCGGCAGGGGTAGTAAACGAGCAGTACTTC
TRBV20-1,few,.,TRBJ1-1,CSAGVNTEAFF,TGCAGTGCCGGTGTGAACACTGAAGCTTTCTTT
TRBV19,few,TRBD1,TRBJ1-1,CASSIRGPEDAEAFF,TGTGCCAGTAGTATCAGGGGGCCGGAAGACGCTGAAGCTTTCTTT
TRBV6-5,.,.,TRBJ2-1,CASSYPSGDNEQFF,TGTGCCAGCAGTTACCCGTCTGGAGACAATGAGCAGTTCTTC
TRBV29-1,.,TRBD1,TRBJ2-6,CSVGGTGGTGANVLTF,TGCAGCGTTGGGGGGACAGGGGGAACCGGGGCCAACGTCCTGACTTTC
TRBV5-4,once,TRBD1,TRBJ1-2,CASSSEPGQGSNGYTF,TGTGCCAGCAGCTCGGAACCGGGACAGGGTTCTAATGGCTACACCTTC
TRBV6-5,.,.,TRBJ2-2,CASRVGHTGELFF,TGTGCCAGCAGGGTAGGGCACACCGGGGAGCTGTTTTTT
TRBV6-5,few,TRBD2,TRBJ2-3,CASKVEGGPDTQYF,TGTGCCAGCAAGGTCGAGGGAGGGCCGGATACGCAGTATTTT
TRBV7-9,few,.,TRBJ1-2,CASSPAGSGANYGYTF,TGTGCCAGCAGCCCCGCGGGCAGCGGGGCCAACTATGGCTACACCTTC